This T cell receptor beta chain was documented in a study of cytomegalovirus exposure and HLA in healthy donors. Healthy bone marrow donors supplied every sample. V lost 3 bases to trimming and J lost 4 bases, with 9 bases between them. Germline loops: CDR1 SGDLS, CDR2 YYNGEE. The CDR3 contains 13 residues. With 60 Vbeta and 13 Jbeta primers, the PCR was carried out. Assay: immunoSEQ multiplex PCR; the TCRdb copy retains only in-frame clones and omits some. The profile shows approximately 240,000 clones, 82% of them singletons. The sequence was obtained from a woman aged 35 to 49 in good health and CMV-seronegative. The chain combines TRBV9 with TRBJ2-3; D unclear. The material sequenced was PBMCs. CDR3 region: CASSDFRADTQYF. The CDR3 DNA is TGTGCCAGCAGCGACTTTCGGGCAGATACGCAGTATTTT.